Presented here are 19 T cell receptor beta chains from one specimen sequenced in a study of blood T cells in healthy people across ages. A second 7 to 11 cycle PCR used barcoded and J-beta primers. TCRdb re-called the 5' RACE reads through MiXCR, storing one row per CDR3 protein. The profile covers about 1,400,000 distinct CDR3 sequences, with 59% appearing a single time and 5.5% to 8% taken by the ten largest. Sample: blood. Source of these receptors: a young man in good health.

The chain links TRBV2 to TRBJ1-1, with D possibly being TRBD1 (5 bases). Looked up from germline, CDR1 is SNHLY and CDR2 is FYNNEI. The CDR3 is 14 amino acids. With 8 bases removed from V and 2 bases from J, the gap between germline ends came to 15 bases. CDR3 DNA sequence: TGTGCCAGCCTACACTTGGGGGGAAACACTGAAGCTTTCTTT. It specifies CASLHLGGNTEAFF.

The CDR3: CASSPAGGGETQYF. In DNA, the CDR3 is TGTGCCAGCTCACCTGCGGGGGGCGGAGAGACCCAGTACTTC. The rearrangement joins TRBV18 to TRBJ2-5; 8 bases map to TRBD2. The trim removed 3 bases at V and 4 bases at J, leaving 4 bases unmatched. Germline values: CDR1 KGHSH, CDR2 LQKENI. The CDR3 consists of 14 residues.

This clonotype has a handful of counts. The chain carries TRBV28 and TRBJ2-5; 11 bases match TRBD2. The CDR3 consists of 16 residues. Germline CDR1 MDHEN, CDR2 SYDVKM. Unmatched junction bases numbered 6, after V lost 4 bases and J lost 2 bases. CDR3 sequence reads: CASSSPRTSGQETQYF. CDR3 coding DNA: TGTGCCAGCAGTTCCCCCCGGACTAGCGGGCAAGAGACCCAGTACTTC.

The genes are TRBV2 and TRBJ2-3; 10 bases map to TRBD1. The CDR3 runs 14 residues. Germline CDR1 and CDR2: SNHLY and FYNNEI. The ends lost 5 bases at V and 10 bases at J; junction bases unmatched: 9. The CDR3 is CASSYAGQGLAQYF. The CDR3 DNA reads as TGTGCCAGCAGTTACGCGGGACAGGGGCTTGCGCAGTATTTT. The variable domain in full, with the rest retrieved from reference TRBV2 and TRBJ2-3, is EPEVTQTPSHQVTQMGQEVILRCVPISNHLYFYWYRQILGQKVEFLVSFYNNEISEKSEIFDDQFSVERPDGSNFTLKIRSTKLEDSAMYFCASSYAGQGLAQYFGPGTRLTVL.

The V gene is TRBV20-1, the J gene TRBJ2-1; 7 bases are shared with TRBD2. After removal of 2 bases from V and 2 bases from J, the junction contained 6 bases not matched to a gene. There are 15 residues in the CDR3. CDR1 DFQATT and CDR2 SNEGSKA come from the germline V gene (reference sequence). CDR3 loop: CSARPLARPYNEQFF. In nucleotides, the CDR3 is TGCAGTGCTAGACCACTAGCGAGACCCTACAATGAGCAGTTCTTC.

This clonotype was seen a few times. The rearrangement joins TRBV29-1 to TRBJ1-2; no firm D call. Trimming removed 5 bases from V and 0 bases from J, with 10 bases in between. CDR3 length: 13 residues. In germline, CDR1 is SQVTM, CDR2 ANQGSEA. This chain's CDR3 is CSVPGPSNYGYTF. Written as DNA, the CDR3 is TGCAGCGTTCCCGGGCCTTCTAACTATGGCTACACCTTC.

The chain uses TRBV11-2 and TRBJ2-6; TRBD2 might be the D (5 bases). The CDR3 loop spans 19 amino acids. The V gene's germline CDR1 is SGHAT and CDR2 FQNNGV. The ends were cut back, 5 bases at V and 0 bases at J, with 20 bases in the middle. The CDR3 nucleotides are TGTGCCAGCAGCGGGCGGACTCGAGGATACGTCTCTGGGGCCAACGTCCTGACTTTC. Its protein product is CASSGRTRGYVSGANVLTF.

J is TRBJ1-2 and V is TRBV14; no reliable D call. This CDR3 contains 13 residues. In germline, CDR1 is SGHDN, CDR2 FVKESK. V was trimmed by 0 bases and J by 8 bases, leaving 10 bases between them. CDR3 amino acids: CASSQDWDRGYTF. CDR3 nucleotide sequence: TGTGCCAGCAGCCAAGATTGGGATAGGGGCTACACCTTC.

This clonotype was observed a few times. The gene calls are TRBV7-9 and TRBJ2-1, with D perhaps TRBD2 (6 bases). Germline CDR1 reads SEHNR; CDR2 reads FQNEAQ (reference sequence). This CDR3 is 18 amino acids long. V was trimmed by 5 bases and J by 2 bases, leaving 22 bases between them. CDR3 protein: CASSPRISGTRTYNEQFF. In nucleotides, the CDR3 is TGTGCCAGCAGCCCTCGGATCTCCGGGACTCGAACCTACAATGAGCAGTTCTTC. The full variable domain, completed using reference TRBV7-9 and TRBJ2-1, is DTGVSQNPRHKITKRGQNVTFRCDPISEHNRLYWYRQTLGQGPEFLTYFQNEAQLEKSRLLSDRFSAERPKGSFSTLEIQRTEQGDSAMYLCASSPRISGTRTYNEQFFGPGTRLTVL.

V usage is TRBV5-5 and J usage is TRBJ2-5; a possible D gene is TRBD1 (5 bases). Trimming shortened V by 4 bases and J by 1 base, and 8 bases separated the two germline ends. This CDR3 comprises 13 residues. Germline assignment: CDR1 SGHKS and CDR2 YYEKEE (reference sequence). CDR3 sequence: CASSRTPQETQYF. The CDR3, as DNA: TGTGCCAGCAGCCGGACACCCCAAGAGACCCAGTACTTC.

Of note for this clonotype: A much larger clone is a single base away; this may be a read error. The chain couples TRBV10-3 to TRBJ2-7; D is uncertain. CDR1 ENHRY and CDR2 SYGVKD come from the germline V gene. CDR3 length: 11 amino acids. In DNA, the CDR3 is TGTGCCAGCAGTGGGAATAACGAGCAGTACTTC. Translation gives CASSGNNEQYF.

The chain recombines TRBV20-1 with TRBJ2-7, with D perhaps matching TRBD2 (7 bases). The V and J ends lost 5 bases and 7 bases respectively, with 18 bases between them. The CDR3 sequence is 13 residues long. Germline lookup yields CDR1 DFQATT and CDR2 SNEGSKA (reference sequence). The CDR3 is CSAAKGGAGEQYF. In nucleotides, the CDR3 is TGCAGTGCTGCGAAGGGGGGGGCAGGAGAGCAGTACTTC.

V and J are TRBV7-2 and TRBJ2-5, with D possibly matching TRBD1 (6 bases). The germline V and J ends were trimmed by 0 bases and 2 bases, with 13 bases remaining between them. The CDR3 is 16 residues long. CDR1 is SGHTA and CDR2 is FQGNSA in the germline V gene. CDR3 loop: CASSLAGASFQETQYF. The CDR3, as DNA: TGTGCCAGCAGCTTAGCGGGGGCAAGTTTTCAAGAGACCCAGTACTTC.

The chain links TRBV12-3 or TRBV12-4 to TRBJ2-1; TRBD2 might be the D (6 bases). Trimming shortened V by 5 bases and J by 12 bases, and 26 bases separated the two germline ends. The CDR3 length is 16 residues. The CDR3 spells CASSAAASGLGGGQFF. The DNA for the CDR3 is TGTGCCAGCAGTGCTGCTGCCAGCGGACTGGGGGGAGGGCAGTTCTTC.

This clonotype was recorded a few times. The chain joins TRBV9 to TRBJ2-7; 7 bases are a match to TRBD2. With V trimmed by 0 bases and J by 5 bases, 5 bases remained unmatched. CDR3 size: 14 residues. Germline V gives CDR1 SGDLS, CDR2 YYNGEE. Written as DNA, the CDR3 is TGTGCCAGCAGCGTAGGGACTAGATTCCACGAGCAGTACTTC. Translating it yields CASSVGTRFHEQYF.

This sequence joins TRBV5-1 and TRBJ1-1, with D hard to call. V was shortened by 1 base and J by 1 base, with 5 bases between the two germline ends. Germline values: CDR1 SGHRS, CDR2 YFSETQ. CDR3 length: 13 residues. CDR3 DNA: TGCGCCAGCAGCTTGTTCCCGAACACTGAAGCTTTCTTT. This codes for CASSLFPNTEAFF.

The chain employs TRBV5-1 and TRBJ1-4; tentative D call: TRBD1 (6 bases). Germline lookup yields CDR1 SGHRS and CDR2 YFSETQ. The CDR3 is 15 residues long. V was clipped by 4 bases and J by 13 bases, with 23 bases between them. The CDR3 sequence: CASSPQGGRPDRLFF. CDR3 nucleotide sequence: TGCGCCAGCAGCCCCCAAGGGGGGCGACCGGATAGACTGTTTTTT.

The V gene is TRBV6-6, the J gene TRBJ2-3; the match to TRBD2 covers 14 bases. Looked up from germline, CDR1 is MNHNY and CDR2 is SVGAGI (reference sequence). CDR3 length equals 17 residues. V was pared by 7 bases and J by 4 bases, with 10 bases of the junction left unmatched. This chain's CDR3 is CASTLGTSGGWADTQYF. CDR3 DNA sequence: TGTGCCAGCACCCTCGGGACTAGCGGGGGTTGGGCAGATACGCAGTATTTT.

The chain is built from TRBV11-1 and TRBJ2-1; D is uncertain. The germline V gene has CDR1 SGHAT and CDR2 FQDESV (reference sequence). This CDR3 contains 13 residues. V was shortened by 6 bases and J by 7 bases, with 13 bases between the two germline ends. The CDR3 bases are TGTGCCAGCAGGGACCGGGCCGATAATGAGCAGTTCTTC. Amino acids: CASRDRADNEQFF. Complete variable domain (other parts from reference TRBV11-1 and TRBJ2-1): EAEVAQSPRYKITEKSQAVAFWCDPISGHATLYWYRQILGQGPELLVQFQDESVVDDSQLPKDRFSAERLKGVDSTLKIQPAELGDSAMYLCASRDRADNEQFFGPGTRLTVL.